The 9 T cell receptor beta chains presented below share a single source sample, sequenced in a study of tumor and adjacent non-tumor tissue in lung cancer. No cell sorting was done before RNA was extracted from the tissue. Three rounds of nested PCR, following a modified ARM-PCR protocol, produced the TCRbeta library. TCRdb used MiXCR to reprocess the multiplex PCR reads, holding one entry per CDR3 protein. The data hold 70,000 to 90,000 distinct CDR3 sequences, with under 80% observed a single time. The sequenced sample was lung tumor tissue. The receptors were gathered from a woman aged 45-65 years with non-small cell lung cancer.

Regarding this clonotype: As the CDR3 is not closed by the conserved phenylalanine or tryptophan, this likely results from a read error. This chain links TRBV6-2 or TRBV6-3 with TRBJ2-2; possible D gene TRBD1, 5 bases. V was pared by 6 bases and J by 8 bases, with 19 bases between. This CDR3 is built from 15 residues. Germline lookup yields CDR1 MNHEY and CDR2 SVGEGT. The CDR3 bases are TGTGCCAGCAGCTCACTACGACAGACTTCGGGGGAGCTGTTTTCT. It encodes CASSSLRQTSGELFS.

With regard to this clonotype: Given the absence of the conserved phenylalanine or tryptophan at the CDR3 end, a read error is likely. The chain uses TRBV4-1 and TRBJ2-7, with 8 nucleotides matching TRBD2. Germline lookup yields CDR1 MGHRA and CDR2 YSYEKL. V gave up 11 bases and J gave up 3 bases; unmatched junction bases: 12. CDR3 size: 14 residues. CDR3 residues: CARCQDRGGYEQYL. In DNA form, the CDR3 reads TGCGCCCGCTGCCAAGACCGGGGGGGCTACGAGCAGTACCTC.

This clonotype has ten or more counts. V gene TRBV20-1 combines with J gene TRBJ2-7, with 7 bases aligning to TRBD2. The CDR3 has 15 residues. The trim removed 2 bases at V and 3 bases at J, leaving 10 bases unmatched. Germline V gives CDR1 DFQATT, CDR2 SNEGSKA (reference sequence). The CDR3 DNA follows: TGCAGTGCTAGACCCCCTAGCGGCACTGACTACGAGCAGTACTTC. Translated, it gives CSARPPSGTDYEQYF.

The chain couples TRBV6-1 to TRBJ2-1; D is undetermined. This CDR3 comprises 12 residues. Between the trimmed V and J ends, which lost 5 bases and 8 bases, there was a span of 10 bases. Germline CDR1 and CDR2: MNHNS and SASEGT. The CDR3 sequence is CASSMYEYEQFF. The CDR3 coding sequence is TGTGCCAGCAGTATGTATGAGTATGAGCAGTTCTTC.

As for this clonotype: The junction and the germline gene differ at one end; a read error may be behind it. This chain joins TRBV20-1 and TRBJ1-1; tentatively, D is TRBD1 (5 bases). Germline values: CDR1 DFQATT, CDR2 SNEGSKA (reference sequence). This CDR3 spans 14 amino acids. The CDR3 here is CSASWGRVSTEAFF. The CDR3 DNA follows: TGCAGCGCTAGTTGGGGCAGGGTGAGCACTGAAGCTTTCTTT.

In the case of this clonotype: At one end the junction does not follow the germline gene, possibly because of a read error. The V gene is TRBV29-1, the J gene TRBJ2-3; D may be TRBD1 (5 bases). The CDR3 loop spans 13 amino acids. Germline CDR1 SQVTM, CDR2 ANQGSEA. The CDR3: CSVKQGNIDAQYF. In DNA form, the CDR3 reads TGCAGCGTTAAGCAGGGTAACATAGATGCGCAGTACTTT.

On this clonotype itself: A much bigger clone sits one base away, suggesting this may be a read error. CDR3 sequence reads: CASSFSSANSPLHF. In nucleotides, the CDR3 is TGCGCCAGCAGCTTCTCGAGTGCGAATTCACCCCTCCACTTT. The chain has TRBV5-1 and TRBJ1-6; no firm D call. This CDR3 is built from 14 residues. V was trimmed by 2 bases and J by 7 bases, leaving 10 bases between them. The V gene's germline CDR1 is SGHRS and CDR2 YFSETQ.

This clonotype was seen many times. The rearrangement links TRBV28 to TRBJ2-5; D gene ambiguous. V was clipped by 7 bases and J by 5 bases, with 11 bases between them. This CDR3 is built from 12 residues. Germline assignment: CDR1 MDHEN and CDR2 SYDVKM. The CDR3 loop reads CASTSIGETQYF. The CDR3 nucleotides read TGTGCCAGCACCTCGATAGGGGAGACCCAGTACTTC.

A word on this clonotype: An end of the junction does not agree with germline; a read error may underlie this. CDR3 region: CDNSYDVGETQCF. CDR3 in DNA: TGTGACAACAGTTACGACGTGGGAGAGACCCAGTGCTTC. The rearrangement uses TRBV6-5 and TRBJ2-5, with D perhaps TRBD2 (5 bases). Germline CDR1 MNHEY, CDR2 SVGAGI. The CDR3 covers 13 residues.